The T cell receptor (beta chain) described here comes from a study of T cells after yellow fever vaccination. TCRdb re-called the 5' RACE reads through MiXCR, storing one row per CDR3 protein. The sample lists about 500,000 distinct CDR3 sequences, about a sixth occurring once. The CDR3 has 13 residues. V was trimmed by 7 bases and J by 0 bases, leaving 11 bases between them. Per the germline V gene, CDR1 is DFQATT and CDR2 is SNEGSKA (reference sequence). A few counts support this clonotype. Its antigen is not identified. General study results and limits: There was a possibility that FACS-sorted repertoires contained abundant clonotypes contaminating from the bulk population. Most primary-vaccination clones recurred post-booster (around 95% CD4, 88% CD8). Weaker, the secondary response had a peak occurring faster, on day 5 versus 15.

The chain is built from TRBV20-1 and TRBJ2-3; tentatively, D is TRBD2 (7 bases). Material: PBMCs, obtained 5 days after the first yellow fever vaccination. This receptor was taken from a young man who received the YFV17D yellow fever vaccine. CDR3 DNA: TGCAGTGGAGAGGGGGGGAGCACAGATACGCAGTATTTT. Its translation is CSGEGGSTDTQYF.